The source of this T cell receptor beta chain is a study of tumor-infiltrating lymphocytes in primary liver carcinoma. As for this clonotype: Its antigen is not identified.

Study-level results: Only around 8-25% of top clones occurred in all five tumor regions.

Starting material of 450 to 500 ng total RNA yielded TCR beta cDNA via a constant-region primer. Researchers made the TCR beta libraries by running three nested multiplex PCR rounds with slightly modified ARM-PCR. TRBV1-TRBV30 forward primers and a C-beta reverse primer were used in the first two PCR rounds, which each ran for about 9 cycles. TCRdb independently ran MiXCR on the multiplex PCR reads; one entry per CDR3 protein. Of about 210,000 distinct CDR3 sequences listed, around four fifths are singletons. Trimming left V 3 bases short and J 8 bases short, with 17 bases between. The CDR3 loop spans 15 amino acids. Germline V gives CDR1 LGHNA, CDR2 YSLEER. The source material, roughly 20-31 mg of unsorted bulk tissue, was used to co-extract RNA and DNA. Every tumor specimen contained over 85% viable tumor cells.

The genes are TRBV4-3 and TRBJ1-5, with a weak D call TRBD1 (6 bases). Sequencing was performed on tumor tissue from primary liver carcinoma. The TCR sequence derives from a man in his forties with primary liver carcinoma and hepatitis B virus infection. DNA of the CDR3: TGCGCCAGCAGCCAGAATCAGGGAGGGGGAAAGCCCCAGCATTTT. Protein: CASSQNQGGGKPQHF.